This TCR beta chain was captured in a study of blood T cell repertoires in COVID-19. About the study: Sample material is recorded as cDNA or gDNA derived from T cells, B-cell-depleted T cells, or PBMCs.

CDR3 length: 16 residues. The V end lost 6 bases, the J end lost 3 bases, and 18 bases lay between the germline ends. CDR1 and CDR2 from the germline V gene are LNHDA and SQIVND (reference sequence). Only in-frame clones appear in the TCRdb table, and some are missing; sequencing was by immunoSEQ multiplex PCR. The table records 86,000 or so clones, nearly 95% of them present only once. The chain combines TRBV19 with TRBJ1-5, with D perhaps TRBD1 (5 bases). The material sequenced was peripheral blood. This receptor was taken from a human donor with active COVID-19. The donor label of this sample is uncertain. The CDR3 region has the DNA TGTGCCAGTAGAACGGACACGGCATCCCCCAATCAGCCCCAGCATTTT. Translation gives CASRTDTASPNQPQHF.